This T cell receptor (beta chain) originates from a study of T cells in localized non-small cell lung cancer. General study points: An association was observed between higher blood T cell density and longer overall survival.

The CDR3 has 14 amino acids. Per the germline V gene, CDR1 is LNHDA and CDR2 is SQIVND (reference sequence). V was shortened by 2 bases and J by 2 bases, with 8 bases between the two germline ends. As regards this clone: Its antigen is currently unknown.

Only in-frame clones appear in the TCRdb table, and some are missing; sequencing was by immunoSEQ multiplex PCR. The sample includes 1,700 or so clones, about 23% seen only once; the top ten take roughly 8%. This receptor was identified in a woman aged 35-75 years with stage I lung adenocarcinoma. The chain links TRBV19 to TRBJ2-3; no firm D call. The material was normal lung tissue next to the tumor, obtained before any cancer treatment. CDR3 sequence (DNA): TGTGCCAGTAGTATACAAGATATCACAGATACGCAGTATTTT. Its translation is CASSIQDITDTQYF.